Many counts were recorded for the clone carrying this TCR beta chain. As yet, its antigen is unknown. CDR1 and CDR2 from the germline V gene are SGHVS and FNYEAQ. This CDR3 region has 14 residues. Trimming took 5 bases from V and 3 from J, leaving 13 bases between them. This sample was included in a study of T cell repertoires in cytomegalovirus infection. For the study at large: A matching HLA type, together with CMV infection, was signaled by public TCR beta signatures. Study-level findings and limits: Predominance within the ex vivo response was attributable to HLA-C-restricted CMV-specific TCR beta clonotypes.

One entry per CDR3 protein results from TCRdb running MiXCR on the reads. The sample includes hundreds of thousands of distinct CDR3 sequences, 17% of them seen just once. The sequence derives from a human donor in good health (CMV status not recorded). Some clones in this sample may be carry-over from other donors' samples. The rearrangement uses TRBV7-6 and TRBJ2-5; no reliable D call. The sequenced sample consisted of PBMCs. CDR3 nucleotides: TGTGCCAGCAGCCCGCATTTGGAAAAAGAGACCCAGTACTTC. Its protein is CASSPHLEKETQYF.